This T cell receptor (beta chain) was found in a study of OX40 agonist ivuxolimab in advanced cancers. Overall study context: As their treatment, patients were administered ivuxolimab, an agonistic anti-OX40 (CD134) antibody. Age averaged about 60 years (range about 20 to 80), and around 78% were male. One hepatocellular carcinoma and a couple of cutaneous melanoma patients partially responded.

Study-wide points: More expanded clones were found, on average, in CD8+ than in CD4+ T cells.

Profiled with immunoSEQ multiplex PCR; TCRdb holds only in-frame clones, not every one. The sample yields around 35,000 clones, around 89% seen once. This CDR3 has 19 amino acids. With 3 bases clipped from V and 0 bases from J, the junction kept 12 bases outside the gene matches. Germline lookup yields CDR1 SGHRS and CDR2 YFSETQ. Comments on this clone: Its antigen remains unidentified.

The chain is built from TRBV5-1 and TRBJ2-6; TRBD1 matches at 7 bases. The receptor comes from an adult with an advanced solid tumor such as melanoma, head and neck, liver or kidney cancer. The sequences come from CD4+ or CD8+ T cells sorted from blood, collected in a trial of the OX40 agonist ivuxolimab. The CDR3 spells CASSWVGDRVGSGANVLTF. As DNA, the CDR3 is TGCGCCAGCAGCTGGGTCGGAGACAGGGTGGGCTCTGGGGCCAACGTCCTGACTTTC.